The rows below give T cell receptor beta chains drawn from one sample of a study of human T cells and chemical hapten exposure. TCRdb called the RACE reads again in MiXCR, with one record for every CDR3 protein. The sample shows fewer than 50,000 distinct CDR3 sequences, over 7.5% of them seen only once. This material consisted of whole blood, taken in connection with sensitization to the hapten diphenylcyclopropenone (DPC). Receptors originate from a man in his fifties with alopecia areata. Some clones in this sample may be carry-over from other donors' samples. The conserved cysteine and the conserved F or W are not part of the CDR3 here. The D gene is left open where the match is weak.

D	V	J	CDR3
.	TRBV4-3	TRBJ2-1	ASSQVYGTEYNEQF
.	TRBV7-2	TRBJ1-2	ASSPRQTTNYGYT
.	TRBV28	TRBJ2-7	ASSFSTNRLGY
.	TRBV5-1	TRBJ2-7	ASSDTGSNYEQY
.	TRBV12-3/TRBV12-4	TRBJ1-1	ASSFSTGRTEAF
TRBD2	TRBV3-1	TRBJ2-1	ASSLGLGRGEQF
TRBD2	TRBV28	TRBJ2-3	ASNQFSGGTDTQY
TRBD2	TRBV29-1	TRBJ2-7	SARPTSGFGEQY
.	TRBV24-1	TRBJ2-2	ATSAQGYTGELF
.	TRBV29-1	TRBJ2-7	SVEGQDLYEQY
TRBD1	TRBV7-2	TRBJ1-2	ASSSGQATRYGYT
TRBD1	TRBV28	TRBJ2-2	ASSFQAGGFGELF
.	TRBV7-2	TRBJ2-7	ASSTEGEQY
TRBD1	TRBV29-1	TRBJ2-7	SVVSDRGYEQY
.	TRBV29-1	TRBJ1-1	SVERGTTLNTEAF
.	TRBV6-2/TRBV6-3	TRBJ2-7	ASSYMAEQY
.	TRBV24-1	TRBJ1-2	ATSDFRERTYGYT
.	TRBV15	TRBJ2-1	ATSSGRGSSYNEQF
.	TRBV5-1	TRBJ2-1	ASSSIIGVYNEQF
TRBD1	TRBV7-2	TRBJ1-1	ASSLEGGLNTEAF
TRBD2	TRBV4-2	TRBJ2-3	ASSQEAGDGTDTQY
TRBD1	TRBV29-1	TRBJ2-4	SARDRVNIQY
.	TRBV7-7	TRBJ2-5	ASSPVLGGGTQY
.	TRBV18	TRBJ2-3	ASALNGGQNTDTQY
TRBD2	TRBV6-2/TRBV6-3	TRBJ2-1	ASSYSTSGVNEQF
TRBD1	TRBV12-3/TRBV12-4	TRBJ2-5	ASSSSDRGLVETQY
.	TRBV5-1	TRBJ2-5	ASSLAKTGETQY
.	TRBV9	TRBJ1-1	ASSVGGSAFASAEAF
TRBD2	TRBV28	TRBJ2-2	ASSLVAGAGTGELF
.	TRBV7-9	TRBJ1-2	ASSLASTGLSYGYT
TRBD2	TRBV7-9	TRBJ2-5	ASSNGLAGKETQY
.	TRBV6-2/TRBV6-3	TRBJ2-7	ASSQPGQGKVEQY
.	TRBV5-4	TRBJ2-1	GSSRSGNEQF
.	TRBV7-2	TRBJ2-7	ASSPGDLREQY
.	TRBV6-5	TRBJ1-2	ASSYSIANDYGYT
.	TRBV29-1	TRBJ2-1	SVEGRSSYNEQF
.	TRBV27	TRBJ2-1	ASSEPGTHYNEQF
.	TRBV18	TRBJ2-7	ASSPNRARTEQY
TRBD2	TRBV29-1	TRBJ2-2	SSGRSNTGELF
.	TRBV7-8	TRBJ2-3	ASSRDRGTSGQYTQY
.	TRBV9	TRBJ2-2	ASSPGLTGELF
TRBD1	TRBV7-8	TRBJ2-1	ASSPYLTGWEGEQF
TRBD2	TRBV7-7	TRBJ2-3	ASSRAASGRAGADTQY
.	TRBV27	TRBJ2-1	ASKGLNSYNEQF